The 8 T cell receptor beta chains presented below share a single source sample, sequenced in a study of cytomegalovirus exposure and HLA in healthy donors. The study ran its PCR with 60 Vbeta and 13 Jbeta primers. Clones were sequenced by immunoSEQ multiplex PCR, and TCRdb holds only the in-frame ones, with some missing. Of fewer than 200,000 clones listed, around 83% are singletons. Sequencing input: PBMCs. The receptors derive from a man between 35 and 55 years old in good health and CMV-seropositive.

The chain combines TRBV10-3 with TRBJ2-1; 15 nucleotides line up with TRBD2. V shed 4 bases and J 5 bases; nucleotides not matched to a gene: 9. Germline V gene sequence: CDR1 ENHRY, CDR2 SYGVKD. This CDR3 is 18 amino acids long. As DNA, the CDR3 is TGTGCCATCAGTGCCGGACTAGCGGGAGGGGGGTCTGACAATGAGCAGTTCTTC. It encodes CAISAGLAGGGSDNEQFF.

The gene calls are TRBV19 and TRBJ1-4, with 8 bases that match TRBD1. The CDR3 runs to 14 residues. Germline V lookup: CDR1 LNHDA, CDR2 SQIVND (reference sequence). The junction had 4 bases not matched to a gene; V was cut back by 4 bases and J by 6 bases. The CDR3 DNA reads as TGTGCCAGTAGTACCGACAGGGGTGATGAAAAACTGTTTTTT. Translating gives CASSTDRGDEKLFF.

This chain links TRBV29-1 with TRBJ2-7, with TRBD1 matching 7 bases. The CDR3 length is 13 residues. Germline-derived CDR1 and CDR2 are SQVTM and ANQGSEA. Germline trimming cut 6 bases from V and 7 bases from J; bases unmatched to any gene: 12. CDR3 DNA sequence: TGCAGCGTCCAAGGGAGTCCGACAGGGGAGCAGTACTTC. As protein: CSVQGSPTGEQYF.

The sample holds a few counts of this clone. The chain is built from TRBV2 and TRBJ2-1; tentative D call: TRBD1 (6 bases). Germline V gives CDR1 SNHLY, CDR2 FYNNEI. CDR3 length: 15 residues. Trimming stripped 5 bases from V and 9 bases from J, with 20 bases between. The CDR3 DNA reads TGTGCCAGCAGTTCCTCCTTAAGGGGGTATGGTGAGCAGTTCTTC. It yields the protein CASSSSLRGYGEQFF.

DNA of the CDR3: TGTGCCAGCAGTCCGACTAGCGGGAGAGGAGAGACCCAGTACTTC. It codes for CASSPTSGRGETQYF. The rearrangement joins TRBV27 to TRBJ2-5, with 12 bases fitting TRBD2. The germline CDR1 and CDR2 sequences are MNHEY and SMNVEV (reference sequence). This CDR3 region has 15 residues. V lost 5 bases, J lost 4 bases, and 5 bases stayed unmatched.

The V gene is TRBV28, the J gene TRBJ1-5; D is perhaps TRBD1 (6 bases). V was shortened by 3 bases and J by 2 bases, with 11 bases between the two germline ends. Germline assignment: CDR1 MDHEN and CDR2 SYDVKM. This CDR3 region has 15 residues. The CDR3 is CASSFLYRGNQPQHF. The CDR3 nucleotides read TGTGCCAGCAGTTTCCTTTACAGGGGCAATCAGCCCCAGCATTTT.

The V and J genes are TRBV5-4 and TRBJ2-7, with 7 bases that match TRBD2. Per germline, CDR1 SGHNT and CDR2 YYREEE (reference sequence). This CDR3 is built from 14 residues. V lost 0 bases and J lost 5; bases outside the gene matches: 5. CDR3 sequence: CASSLGGRRDEQYF. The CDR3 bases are TGTGCCAGCAGCTTGGGCGGGAGACGGGACGAGCAGTACTTC.

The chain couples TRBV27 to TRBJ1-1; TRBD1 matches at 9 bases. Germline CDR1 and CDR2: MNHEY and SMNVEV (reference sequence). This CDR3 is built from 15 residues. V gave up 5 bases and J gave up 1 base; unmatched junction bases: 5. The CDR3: CASSPDRGANTEAFF. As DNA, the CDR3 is TGTGCCAGCAGTCCGGACAGGGGAGCGAACACTGAAGCTTTCTTT.